This note documents a single T cell receptor (beta chain) sequence. The sample is drawn from a study of blood T cell repertoires in COVID-19. Study-wide context: Whether acute or convalescent, the COVID-19 samples came from the United States, Italy and Spain. Sources were T cells, B-cell-depleted T cells, or PBMCs; the material itself was cDNA or gDNA.

Source study methods: Amplification of reference gene primers was used by the study to estimate nucleated cell counts. Method: immunoSEQ multiplex PCR; TCRdb's copy keeps in-frame clones and lacks some. V and J calls and clone size are given by that table; D and trimming were obtained from the DNA. The top ten hold 3.5% to 4.5% of the sample, which has about 160,000 clones, approximately 87% seen once. The sequenced sample consisted of peripheral blood. This clonotype was sampled from a woman aged 70 to 79 with acute or convalescent COVID-19.

CDR3 loop: CASSQGGAQGSNEQFF. In DNA form, the CDR3 reads TGTGCCAGCAGCCAAGGCGGAGCACAGGGAAGCAATGAGCAGTTCTTC. This chain joins TRBV3-1 (or the pseudogene TRBV3-2) and TRBJ2-1; the D gene is possibly TRBD1 (6 bases). The CDR3 runs to 16 residues. V dropped 1 base and J dropped 6 bases, with 16 bases sitting between them. CDR1 and CDR2 (germline): LGHDT, YNNKEL (reference sequence).